What follows describes a single T cell receptor (beta chain). Isolation of total RNA was performed on whole blood, with no prior T cell sorting. This sample is drawn from a study of monozygotic twins with inflammatory bowel disease. TCRdb re-called the 5' RACE reads and catalogs CDR3 proteins one per entry, DNA excluded. This sample lists fewer than 200,000 distinct CDR3 sequences; its ten largest clones have over 2.5%. This CDR3 has 13 amino acids. Germline CDR1 reads GTSNPN; CDR2 reads SVGIG (reference sequence). Sequences were obtained from blood. This clonotype was sampled from a human donor with ulcerative colitis or Crohn's disease, or a healthy co-twin of an affected twin (not recorded which). V usage is TRBV30 and J usage is TRBJ1-1; TCRdb proposes TRBD1, but this gene call is untestable without DNA. The CDR3 sequence: CAWSVLVGQVQVF.